Sequencing of this T cell receptor beta chain was carried out in a study of blood T cell repertoires in COVID-19. Study-wide background: Samples taken during acute and convalescent COVID-19 were collected in the United States, Italy and Spain. In each case, the material was cDNA or gDNA derived from T cells, B-cell-depleted T cells, or PBMCs.

Deletions cut 2 bases from V and 0 bases from J, with 11 bases between. Germline V lookup: CDR1 GTSNPN, CDR2 SVGIG (reference sequence). The CDR3 consists of 14 residues. In the original analysis: Reference gene primer amplification gave estimated nucleated cell counts. TCRdb's copy holds only in-frame clones and misses some; the assay was immunoSEQ multiplex PCR. Clonal size and the V and J genes are those of that table, whereas D and trimming came from the DNA. The table has 70,000 to 95,000 clones, approximately 80% seen once. The specimen sequenced was peripheral blood. The origin of this receptor is a woman aged 45 to 65 with acute or convalescent COVID-19. The genes are TRBV30 and TRBJ2-7, with D perhaps TRBD2 (6 bases). Here the CDR3 reads CAWSPGLASYEQYF. The CDR3 region has the DNA TGTGCCTGGAGTCCGGGACTCGCCTCCTACGAGCAGTACTTC.